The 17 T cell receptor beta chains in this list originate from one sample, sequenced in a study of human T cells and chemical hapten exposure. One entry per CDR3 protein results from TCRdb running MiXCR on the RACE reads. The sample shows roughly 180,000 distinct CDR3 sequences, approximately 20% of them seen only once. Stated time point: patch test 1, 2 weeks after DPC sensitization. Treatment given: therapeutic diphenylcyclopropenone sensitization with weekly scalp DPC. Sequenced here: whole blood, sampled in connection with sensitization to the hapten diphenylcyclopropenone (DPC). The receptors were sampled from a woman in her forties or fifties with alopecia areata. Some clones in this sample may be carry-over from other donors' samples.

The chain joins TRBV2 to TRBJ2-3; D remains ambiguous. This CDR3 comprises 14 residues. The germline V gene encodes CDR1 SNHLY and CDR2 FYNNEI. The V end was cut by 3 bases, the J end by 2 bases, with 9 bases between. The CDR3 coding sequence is TGTGCCAGCAGTGATGTACTGGACACAGATACGCAGTATTTT. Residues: CASSDVLDTDTQYF.

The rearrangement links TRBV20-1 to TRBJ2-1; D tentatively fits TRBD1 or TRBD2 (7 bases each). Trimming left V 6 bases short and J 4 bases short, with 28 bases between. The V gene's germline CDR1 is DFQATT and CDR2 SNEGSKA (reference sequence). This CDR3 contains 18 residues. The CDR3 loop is CSADRASGATSKYNEQFF. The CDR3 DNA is TGCAGTGCAGACAGGGCTAGCGGCGCCACCTCAAAATACAATGAGCAGTTCTTC.

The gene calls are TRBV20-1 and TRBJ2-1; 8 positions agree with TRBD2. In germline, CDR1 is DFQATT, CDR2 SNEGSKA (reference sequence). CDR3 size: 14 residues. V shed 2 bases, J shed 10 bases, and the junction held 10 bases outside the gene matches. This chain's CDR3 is CSARSREGVWEQFF. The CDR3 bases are TGCAGTGCTAGATCCCGGGAGGGTGTATGGGAGCAGTTCTTC.

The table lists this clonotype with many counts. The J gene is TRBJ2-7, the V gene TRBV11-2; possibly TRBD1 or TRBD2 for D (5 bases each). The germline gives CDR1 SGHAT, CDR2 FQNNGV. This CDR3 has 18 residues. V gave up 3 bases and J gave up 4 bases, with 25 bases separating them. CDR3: CASSFGAKAPDPPYEQYF. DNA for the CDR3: TGTGCCAGCAGCTTCGGGGCAAAAGCTCCGGATCCCCCTTACGAGCAGTACTTC.

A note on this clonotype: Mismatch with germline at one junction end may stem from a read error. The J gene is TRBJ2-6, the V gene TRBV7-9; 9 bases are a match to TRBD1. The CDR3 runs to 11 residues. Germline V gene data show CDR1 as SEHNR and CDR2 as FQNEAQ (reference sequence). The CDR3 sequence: CASSLDRGLDF. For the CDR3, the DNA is TGTGCCAGCAGCTTAGACAGGGGGCTCGATTTC.

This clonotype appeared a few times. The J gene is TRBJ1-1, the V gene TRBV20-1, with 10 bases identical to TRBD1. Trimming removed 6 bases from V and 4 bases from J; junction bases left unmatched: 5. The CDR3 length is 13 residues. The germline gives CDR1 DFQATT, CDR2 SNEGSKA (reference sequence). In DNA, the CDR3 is TGCAGTGCCATCGGACAGGGGGGCACTGAAGCTTTCTTT. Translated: CSAIGQGGTEAFF.

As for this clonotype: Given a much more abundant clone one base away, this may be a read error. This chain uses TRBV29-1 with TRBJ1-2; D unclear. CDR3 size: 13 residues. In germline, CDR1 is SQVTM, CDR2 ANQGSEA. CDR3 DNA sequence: TGCAGCGTTGTTGTTCCAGGCTTCTATCGCTACACCTTC. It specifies CSVVVPGFYRYTF.

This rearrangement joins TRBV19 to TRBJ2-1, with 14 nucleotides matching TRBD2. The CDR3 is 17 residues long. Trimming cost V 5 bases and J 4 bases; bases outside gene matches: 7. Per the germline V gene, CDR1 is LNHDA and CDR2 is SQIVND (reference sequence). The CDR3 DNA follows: TGTGCCAGTAGTGACGGGACTAGCGGGAGATTTTACAATGAGCAGTTCTTC. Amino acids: CASSDGTSGRFYNEQFF.

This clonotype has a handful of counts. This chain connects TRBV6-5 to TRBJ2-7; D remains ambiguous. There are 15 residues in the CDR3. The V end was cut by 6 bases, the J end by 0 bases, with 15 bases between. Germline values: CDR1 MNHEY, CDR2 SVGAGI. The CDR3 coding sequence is TGTGCCAGCAGGAATAACGGGCTTAGCTCCTACGAGCAGTACTTC. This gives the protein CASRNNGLSSYEQYF.

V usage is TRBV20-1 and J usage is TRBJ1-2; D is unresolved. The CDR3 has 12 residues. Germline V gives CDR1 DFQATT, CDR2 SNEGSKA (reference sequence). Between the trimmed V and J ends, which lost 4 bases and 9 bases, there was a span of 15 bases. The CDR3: CSAKDGPQSYTF. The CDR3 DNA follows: TGCAGTGCTAAGGACGGCCCGCAGAGCTACACCTTC.

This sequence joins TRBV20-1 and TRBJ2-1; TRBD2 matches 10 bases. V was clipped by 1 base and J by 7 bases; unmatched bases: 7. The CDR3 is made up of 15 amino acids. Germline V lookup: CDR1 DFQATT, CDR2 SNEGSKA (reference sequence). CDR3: CSARGQREGPNEQFF. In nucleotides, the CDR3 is TGCAGTGCTAGAGGGCAGCGGGAGGGCCCAAATGAGCAGTTCTTC.

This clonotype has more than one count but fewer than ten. The CDR3 loop reads CSASYGVPGELFF. In nucleotides, the CDR3 is TGCAGTGCTTCGTATGGAGTTCCCGGGGAGCTGTTTTTT. This sequence joins TRBV20-1 and TRBJ2-2; D is undetermined. Germline V gene lookup returns CDR1 DFQATT and CDR2 SNEGSKA (reference sequence). This CDR3 contains 13 residues. V lost 5 bases to trimming and J lost 6 bases, with 13 bases between them.

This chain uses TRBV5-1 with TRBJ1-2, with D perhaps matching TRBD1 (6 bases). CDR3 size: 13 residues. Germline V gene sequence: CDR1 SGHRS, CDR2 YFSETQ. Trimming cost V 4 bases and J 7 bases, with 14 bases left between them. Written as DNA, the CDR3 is TGCGCCAGCAGCCCAACGGGGGGCTTTGGCTACACCTTC. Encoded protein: CASSPTGGFGYTF.

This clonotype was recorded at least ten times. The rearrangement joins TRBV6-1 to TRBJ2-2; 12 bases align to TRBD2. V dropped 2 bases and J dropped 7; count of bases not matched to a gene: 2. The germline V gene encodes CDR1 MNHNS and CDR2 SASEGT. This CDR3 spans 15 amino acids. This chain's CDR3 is CASSELAGGVGELFF. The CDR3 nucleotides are TGTGCCAGCAGTGAACTAGCGGGAGGGGTCGGGGAGCTGTTTTTT.

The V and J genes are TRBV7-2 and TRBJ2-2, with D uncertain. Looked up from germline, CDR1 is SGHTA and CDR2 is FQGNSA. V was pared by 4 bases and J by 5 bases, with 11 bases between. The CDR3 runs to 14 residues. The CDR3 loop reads CASSSGIRTGELFF. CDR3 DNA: TGTGCCAGCAGCTCCGGAATTCGAACCGGGGAGCTGTTTTTT.

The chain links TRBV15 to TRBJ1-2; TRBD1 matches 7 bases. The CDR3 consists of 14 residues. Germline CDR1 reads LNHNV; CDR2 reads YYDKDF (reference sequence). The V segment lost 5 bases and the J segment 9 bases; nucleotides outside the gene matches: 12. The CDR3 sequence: CATSPSGGGQSYTF. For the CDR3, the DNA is TGTGCCACCAGCCCCAGCGGAGGGGGCCAAAGCTACACCTTC.

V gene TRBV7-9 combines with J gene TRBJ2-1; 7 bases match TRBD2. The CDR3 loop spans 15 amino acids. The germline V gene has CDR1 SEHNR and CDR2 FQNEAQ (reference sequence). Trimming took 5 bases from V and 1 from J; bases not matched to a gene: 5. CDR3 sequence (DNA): TGTGCCAGCAGCCTGCTAGCGGATTCCTACAATGAGCAGTTCTTC. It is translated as CASSLLADSYNEQFF. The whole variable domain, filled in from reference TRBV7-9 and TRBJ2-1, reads DTGVSQNPRHKITKRGQNVTFRCDPISEHNRLYWYRQTLGQGPEFLTYFQNEAQLEKSRLLSDRFSAERPKGSFSTLEIQRTEQGDSAMYLCASSLLADSYNEQFFGPGTRLTVL.